Sequencing of this T cell receptor beta chain was carried out in a study of T cells and Merkel cell carcinoma outcomes. Broader study findings: Repertoire plus T-cell density reportedly predicted Merkel cell carcinoma outcomes.

Comment on this clone: Its cognate antigen is unknown.

The germline V gene encodes CDR1 GTSNPN and CDR2 SVGIG (reference sequence). The CDR3 is 14 residues long. V was cut by 0 bases and J by 4 bases, with 10 bases left in between. TCRdb's table, derived via immunoSEQ multiplex PCR, lists solely in-frame clones and lacks some. This sample yields 5,000 to 8,000 clones, of which 80% to 95% are seen a single time; roughly 2.8% belongs to the top ten. Source material: tumor tissue from Merkel cell carcinoma. V gene TRBV30 combines with J gene TRBJ2-1; D not certain. The receptor was isolated from a human donor with Merkel cell carcinoma. The DNA of the CDR3 is TGTGCCTGGAGTGTGGACGGAGTTTACAATGAGCAGTTCTTC. Its translation: CAWSVDGVYNEQFF. The full variable domain, rest sourced from reference TRBV30 and TRBJ2-1, is SQTIHQWPATLVQPVGSPLSLECTVEGTSNPNLYWYRQAAGRGLQLLFYSVGIGQISSEVPQNLSASRPQDRQFILSSKKLLLSDSGFYLCAWSVDGVYNEQFFGPGTRLTVL.